Shown below are 5 T cell receptor beta chains from a single sample sequenced in a study of long-term antiretroviral therapy in people with HIV. The assay used was immunoSEQ (version v3.0), run at survey level. Repertoires were generated with immunoSEQ multiplex PCR, while TCRdb's copy carries only in-frame clones and drops some. Among more than 25,000 clones listed, 80% to 95% were seen once. The sample was unsorted PBMCs, taken 3.1 years after starting antiretroviral therapy. The receptors shown here come from a man younger than 30 with HIV.

This sequence joins TRBV4-3 and TRBJ1-2; unclear D gene. The germline gives CDR1 LGHNA, CDR2 YSLEER. Trimming cost V 0 bases and J 8 bases, with 13 bases left between them. This CDR3 has 14 residues. DNA of the CDR3: TGCGCCAGCAGCCAAGATATGAGGGAAGGAGGCTACACCTTC. This codes for CASSQDMREGGYTF.

This clone was counted once. V gene TRBV9 combines with J gene TRBJ2-2, with TRBD2 matching over 8 bases. Germline loops: CDR1 SGDLS, CDR2 YYNGEE. The J segment lost 4 bases and the V segment lost 4 bases, leaving 6 bases of the junction unmatched. The CDR3 loop spans 15 amino acids. The DNA of the CDR3 is TGTGCCAGCAGCACTAGCGGAGGTAGCACCGGGGAGCTGTTTTTT. It is translated as CASSTSGGSTGELFF.

The rearrangement links TRBV19 to TRBJ1-4, with TRBD1 matching over 10 bases. Germline CDR1 and CDR2: LNHDA and SQIVND (reference sequence). V shed 6 bases, J shed 7 bases, and the junction held 5 bases outside the gene matches. The CDR3 is 14 amino acids. The CDR3: CASRGQGLGEKLFF. In DNA form, the CDR3 reads TGTGCCAGTAGGGGACAGGGGTTAGGTGAAAAACTGTTTTTT.

The gene calls are TRBV27 and TRBJ1-5, with D unresolved. Germline V lookup: CDR1 MNHEY, CDR2 SMNVEV (reference sequence). CDR3 length: 15 amino acids. The V end lost 1 base, the J end lost 1 base, and 8 bases lay between the germline ends. DNA for the CDR3: TGTGCCAGCAGTTTATGGGGTAGCAGCAATCAGCCCCAGCATTTT. Translating it yields CASSLWGSSNQPQHF.

The chain employs TRBV7-6 and TRBJ1-2, with TRBD1 identical over 8 bases. The CDR3 has 14 residues. With 5 bases clipped from V and 8 bases from J, the junction kept 10 bases outside the gene matches. The germline V gene encodes CDR1 SGHVS and CDR2 FNYEAQ. The CDR3 region has the DNA TGTGCCAGCAGCCCAGTGGACAGGGCCGGAGGCTACACCTTC. This codes for CASSPVDRAGGYTF.